This is a list of T cell receptor beta chains from one sample in a study of response to subunit inactivated influenza vaccine. One entry per CDR3 protein, called by TCRdb with MiXCR from the RT-PCR reads. The sample contains a few hundred thousand distinct CDR3 sequences, roughly 7.9% of which appear only once. Here the sequenced sample was PBMCs from blood, taken about 24 months after vaccination. The receptor source for this set is a man aged 50-75 years who received an inactivated influenza vaccine. Both conserved end residues are part of each CDR3. The D gene is left open where the match is weak. Clone size is stated in some rows and not others, as once, few, many or a class when expanded.

j_gene	v_gene	abundance	d_gene	CDR3aa	CDR3nt
TRBJ2-5	TRBV5-1	.	.	CASSFEGSGEQETQYF	TGCGCCAGCAGCTTTGAGGGTAGCGGTGAACAAGAGACCCAGTACTTC
TRBJ2-2	TRBV10-2	many	TRBD2	CASTPGGVLGELFF	TGCGCCAGCACTCCCGGGGGGGTATTGGGGGAGCTGTTTTTT
TRBJ1-1	TRBV20-1	.	.	CSALLGLVLEAFF	TGCAGTGCTCTCCTGGGATTGGTCTTGGAAGCTTTCTTT
TRBJ2-7	TRBV10-3	many	.	CAISLGQYEQYF	TGTGCCATCAGCCTCGGACAGTACGAGCAGTACTTC
TRBJ2-2	TRBV27	few	TRBD1	CASSFGTGGYTGELFF	TGTGCCAGCAGTTTCGGGACAGGGGGCTATACCGGGGAGCTGTTTTTT
TRBJ1-3	TRBV4-3	few	.	CASSQDAGTGNTIYF	TGCGCCAGCAGCCAAGATGCAGGAACTGGAAACACCATATATTTT
TRBJ2-1	TRBV6-1	few	.	CASSPIAYSGYNEQFF	TGTGCCAGCAGTCCTATAGCGTATTCGGGATACAATGAGCAGTTCTTC
TRBJ2-2	TRBV27	.	TRBD2	CASSYWTSLGELFF	TGTGCCAGCAGTTATTGGACTAGTCTCGGGGAGCTGTTTTTT
TRBJ1-5	TRBV4-1	.	TRBD1	CASSHQPGQRNQPQHF	TGCGCCAGCAGCCACCAGCCGGGACAGCGAAATCAGCCCCAGCATTTT
TRBJ2-2	TRBV4-1	.	.	CASSHAGPNTGELFF	TGCGCCAGCAGCCATGCCGGACCGAACACCGGGGAGCTGTTTTTT
TRBJ1-2	TRBV27	few	TRBD1	CASSPSPGGSGYTF	TGTGCCAGCAGCCCATCCCCAGGGGGGAGTGGCTACACCTTC
TRBJ2-1	TRBV13	.	.	CASSLGRRDNEQFF	TGTGCCAGCAGCTTAGGCCGAAGGGACAATGAGCAGTTCTTC
TRBJ1-6	TRBV6-5	.	.	CASSSSVQGINSPLHF	TGTGCCAGCAGTTCCAGCGTACAGGGAATTAATTCACCCCTCCACTTT
TRBJ1-1	TRBV29-1	.	.	CSVVTGREAFF	TGCAGCGTTGTAACAGGGCGGGAAGCTTTCTTT
TRBJ2-6	TRBV7-8	many	.	CASSLAYSTANSGANVLTF	TGTGCCAGCAGCTTAGCGTACAGCACGGCTAACTCTGGGGCCAACGTCCTGACTTTC
TRBJ1-1	TRBV11-2	.	.	CASSSLRGGHTEAFF	TGTGCCAGCAGCTCTCTTCGGGGGGGGCACACTGAAGCTTTCTTT
TRBJ2-5	TRBV7-8	many	.	CASSRASGLRETQYF	TGTGCCAGCAGCCGTGCTTCAGGGTTACGGGAGACCCAGTACTTC
TRBJ2-4	TRBV7-2	.	TRBD1	CASSLRTGDNIQYF	TGTGCCAGCAGCCTAAGGACAGGGGATAACATTCAGTACTTC
TRBJ1-1	TRBV20-1	few	TRBD1	CSGRTGNTEAFF	TGCAGTGGCAGGACAGGGAACACTGAAGCTTTCTTT
TRBJ1-1	TRBV12-3/TRBV12-4	many	TRBD1	CASGQGAEAFF	TGTGCCAGCGGGCAGGGGGCGGAAGCTTTCTTT
TRBJ1-2	TRBV7-2	.	TRBD1	CASSRRTGGGYGYTF	TGTGCCAGCAGCAGAAGGACAGGGGGCGGCTATGGCTACACCTTC
TRBJ2-7	TRBV15	.	TRBD2	CATSRGLAGGLSSYEQYF	TGTGCCACCAGCAGAGGACTAGCGGGGGGCCTGAGCTCCTACGAGCAGTACTTC
TRBJ1-2	TRBV12-3/TRBV12-4	many	TRBD1	CASSQRTGTNYGYTF	TGTGCCAGCAGCCAGCGGACAGGGACTAACTATGGCTACACCTTC
TRBJ2-2	TRBV29-1	few	.	CSVGIGQGGTGELFF	TGCAGCGTTGGAATCGGTCAGGGTGGCACCGGGGAGCTGTTTTTT
TRBJ1-2	TRBV5-1	many	.	CASSLRRDYGYTF	TGCGCCAGCAGCTTGAGACGGGACTATGGCTACACCTTC
TRBJ2-5	TRBV24-1	few	TRBD1	CATSDPQGVQETQYF	TGTGCCACCAGTGATCCCCAGGGGGTCCAAGAGACCCAGTACTTC
TRBJ2-7	TRBV12-3/TRBV12-4	many	.	CASSLSQGYIYEQYF	TGTGCCAGCAGTTTAAGCCAGGGGTATATCTACGAGCAGTACTTC
TRBJ2-3	TRBV3-1	few	TRBD2	CASSQERSGGAQYF	TGTGCCAGCAGCCAAGAGAGAAGCGGGGGAGCGCAGTATTTT
TRBJ2-7	TRBV10-3	medium-sized	TRBD1	CAISLTGGKQYF	TGTGCCATCAGTCTAACAGGGGGAAAGCAGTACTTC
TRBJ2-2	TRBV7-3	.	.	CASSESGATGELFF	TGTGCCAGCAGCGAGTCTGGGGCGACCGGGGAGCTGTTTTTT
TRBJ1-2	TRBV28	.	.	CASSLPVTAYGYTF	TGTGCCAGCAGTTTACCAGTGACGGCATATGGCTACACCTTC
TRBJ2-7	TRBV29-1	few	TRBD1	CSVATGTGASNEQYF	TGCAGCGTCGCTACCGGGACAGGGGCTTCCAACGAGCAGTACTTC
TRBJ1-5	TRBV20-1	few	.	CSARKGVGNQPQHF	TGCAGTGCTAGAAAAGGGGTCGGCAATCAGCCCCAGCATTTT
TRBJ2-1	TRBV2	many	.	CASTTTGSSYNEQFF	TGTGCCAGCACCACGACTGGGAGCTCCTACAATGAGCAGTTCTTC
TRBJ2-2	TRBV12-3/TRBV12-4	.	.	CASSSGILNTGELFF	TGTGCCAGCAGTTCCGGGATCCTCAACACCGGGGAGCTGTTTTTT
TRBJ2-1	TRBV30	few	.	CAWSRSETSYNEQFF	TGTGCCTGGAGTAGGAGCGAGACCTCCTACAATGAGCAGTTCTTC
TRBJ2-1	TRBV5-1	many	TRBD2	CASGGGLAGYNEQFF	TGCGCCAGCGGGGGAGGACTAGCGGGGTACAATGAGCAGTTCTTC
TRBJ2-5	TRBV7-8	few	.	CASSYRTLASSQETQYF	TGTGCCAGCAGCTACCGGACCCTAGCTAGTTCCCAAGAGACCCAGTACTTC
TRBJ1-1	TRBV7-6	few	.	CASSPSGINMNTEAFF	TGTGCCAGCAGCCCCTCCGGGATCAACATGAACACTGAAGCTTTCTTT
TRBJ2-1	TRBV12-3/TRBV12-4	.	.	CASRTRYGLDEQFF	TGTGCCAGCAGGACACGCTACGGGCTCGATGAGCAGTTCTTC
TRBJ2-1	TRBV4-1	.	.	CASSQVRVVSYNEQFF	TGCGCCAGCAGCCAAGTTAGGGTAGTATCCTACAATGAGCAGTTCTTC
TRBJ2-3	TRBV2	few	.	CASSGDGTDTQYF	TGTGCCAGCAGTGGGGACGGCACAGATACGCAGTATTTT
TRBJ2-6	TRBV7-2	.	.	CASSTQAGANVLTF	TGTGCCAGCAGCACCCAAGCTGGGGCCAACGTCCTGACTTTC
TRBJ2-3	TRBV12-3/TRBV12-4	.	.	CASSLANVDSTDTQYF	TGTGCCAGCAGTTTAGCTAATGTAGACAGCACAGATACGCAGTATTTT
TRBJ2-1	TRBV7-9	many	.	CASSPGVTYNEQFF	TGTGCCAGCAGCCCGGGTGTAACCTACAATGAGCAGTTCTTC
TRBJ2-7	TRBV12-3/TRBV12-4	many	TRBD2	CASSLGGSGQYF	TGTGCCAGCAGTTTGGGAGGGTCGGGGCAGTACTTC
TRBJ2-7	TRBV6-5	many	.	CASSLSATSYEQYF	TGTGCCAGCAGTTTATCGGCTACTTCATACGAGCAGTACTTC